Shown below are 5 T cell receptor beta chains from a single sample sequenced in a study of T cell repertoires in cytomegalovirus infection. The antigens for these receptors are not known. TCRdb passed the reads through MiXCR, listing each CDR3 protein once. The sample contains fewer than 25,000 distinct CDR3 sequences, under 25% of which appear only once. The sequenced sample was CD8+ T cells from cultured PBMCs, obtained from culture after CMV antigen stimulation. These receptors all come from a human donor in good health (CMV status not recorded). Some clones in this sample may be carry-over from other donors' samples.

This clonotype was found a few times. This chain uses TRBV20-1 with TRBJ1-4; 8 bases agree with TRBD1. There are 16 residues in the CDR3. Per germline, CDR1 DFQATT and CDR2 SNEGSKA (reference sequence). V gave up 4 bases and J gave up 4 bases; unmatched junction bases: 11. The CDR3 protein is CSANLMGTGNNEKLFF. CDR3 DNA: TGCAGTGCTAACCTTATGGGGACAGGAAATAATGAAAAACTGTTTTTT.

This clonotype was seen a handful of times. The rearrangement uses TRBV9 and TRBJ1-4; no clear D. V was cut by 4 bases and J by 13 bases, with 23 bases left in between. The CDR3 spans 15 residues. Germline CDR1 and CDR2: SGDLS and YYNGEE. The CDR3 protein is CASSPDEVGFHGLFF. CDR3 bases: TGTGCCAGCAGCCCTGATGAGGTAGGGTTCCATGGACTGTTTTTT. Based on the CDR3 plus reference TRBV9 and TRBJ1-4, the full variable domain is DSGVTQTPKHLITATGQRVTLRCSPRSGDLSVYWYQQSLDQGLQFLIQYYNGEERAKGNILERFSAQQFPDLHSELNLSSLELGDSALYFCASSPDEVGFHGLFFGSGTQLSVL.

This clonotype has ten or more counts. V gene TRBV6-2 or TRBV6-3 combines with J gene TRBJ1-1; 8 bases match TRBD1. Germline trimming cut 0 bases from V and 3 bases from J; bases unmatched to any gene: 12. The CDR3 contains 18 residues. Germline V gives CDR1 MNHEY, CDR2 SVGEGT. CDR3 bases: TGTGCCAGCAGTTACTCAACCAGGGGGCGAAATCTCGACACTGAAGCTTTCTTT. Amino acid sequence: CASSYSTRGRNLDTEAFF.

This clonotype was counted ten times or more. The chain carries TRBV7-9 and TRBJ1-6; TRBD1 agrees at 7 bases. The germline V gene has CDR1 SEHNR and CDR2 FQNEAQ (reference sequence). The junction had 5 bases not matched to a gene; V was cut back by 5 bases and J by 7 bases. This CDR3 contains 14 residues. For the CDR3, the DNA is TGTGCCAGCAGCCAACAGGGGACCAATTCACCCCTCCACTTT. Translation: CASSQQGTNSPLHF.

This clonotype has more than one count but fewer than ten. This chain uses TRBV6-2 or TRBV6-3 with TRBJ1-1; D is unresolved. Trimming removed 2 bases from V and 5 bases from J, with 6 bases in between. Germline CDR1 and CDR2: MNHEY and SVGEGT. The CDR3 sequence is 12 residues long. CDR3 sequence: CASSYHRTEAFF. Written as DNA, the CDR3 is TGTGCCAGCAGTTACCACAGAACTGAAGCTTTCTTT.